These T cell receptor beta chains were read from a single sample in a study of blood T cell repertoires in COVID-19. Profiled with immunoSEQ multiplex PCR; TCRdb holds only in-frame clones, not every one. There are 200,000 to 300,000 clones in the sample; under 85% occur only once, and less than 6.5% lies in the top ten. Material for sequencing was peripheral blood. Every receptor here comes from a human donor in a cohort sampled during active COVID-19. CDR3s leave out the opening cysteine and the closing phenylalanine or tryptophan. Fields, in order: V gene, J gene, clone size, CDR3 protein. Clone size is given for some rows only: seen once, a few or many times, or a class if the clone is expanded.

TRBV25-1	TRBJ2-7	once	ASTGGGTGSYEQY
TRBV5-1	TRBJ2-3	NA	ASSLSGAGGTDTQY
TRBV29-1	TRBJ2-5	NA	SVEGPLANQETQY
TRBV4-1	TRBJ2-2	NA	ASSQDPTAGELF
TRBV5-4	TRBJ2-3	NA	ASSPRGPTDTQY
TRBV5-1	TRBJ1-6	NA	ASSPDRLPNSPLH
TRBV5-1	TRBJ2-2	NA	ASSSPGTGGTGELF
TRBV4-2	TRBJ2-2	NA	ASSQEFKGNGELF
TRBV29-1	TRBJ2-3	NA	SAHRLAGVTDTQY
TRBV5-1	TRBJ2-7	NA	ASSPGTYEQY
TRBV7-3	TRBJ2-3	NA	ASSPGLADTQY
TRBV9	TRBJ2-1	NA	ASSVDSGGAFSYNEQF
TRBV6-5	TRBJ1-1	NA	ASSRQGWNTEAF
TRBV6-5	TRBJ1-1	NA	ASSTDRLNTEAF
TRBV10-3	TRBJ2-7	NA	AIRPQGARYEQY
TRBV6-1	TRBJ2-2	NA	ASSEGTAGGRTGELF
TRBV11-2	TRBJ1-5	NA	ASSLEGRSNQPQH
TRBV7-8	TRBJ1-2	NA	ASSLVGRDYGYT
TRBV19	TRBJ1-5	NA	ASSGQENQPQH
TRBV5-1	TRBJ2-2	NA	ASSLESGVGGELF
TRBV2	TRBJ1-1	NA	ASEGQENTEAF
TRBV19	TRBJ2-3	NA	ASSPKTGGTDTQY
TRBV28	TRBJ1-2	NA	ASSSTRLAGNYGYT
TRBV11-2	TRBJ1-4	NA	ASSFSVRAEKLF
TRBV10-3	TRBJ1-1	NA	AISEPTTEAF
TRBV19	TRBJ2-2	NA	ASSQSGRLYANTGELF
TRBV4-1	TRBJ2-1	NA	ASSQDRQGTYNEQF
TRBV11-2	TRBJ2-1	few	ASSLDRGGHEQF
TRBV10-3	TRBJ2-1	NA	AIRRTSGDNEQF
TRBV10-1	TRBJ2-7	NA	ASSGGVYEQY
TRBV20-1	TRBJ1-1	once	SASQQGATEAF
TRBV4-1	TRBJ1-2	NA	ASSQDVPGHGYT
TRBV20-1	TRBJ2-5	NA	SASLSEETQY
TRBV6-5	TRBJ2-2	NA	ASSRTGDTGELF
TRBV5-6	TRBJ2-5	NA	ASSFRVWRETQY
TRBV6-5	TRBJ2-1	NA	ASSYALPGQGYEQF
TRBV3-1/TRBV3-2	TRBJ1-1	NA	ASSQDWTVNTEAF
TRBV19	TRBJ1-5	many	ASSLTGTGNSYQPQH
TRBV29-1	TRBJ2-7	NA	SVGGRSSYEQY
TRBV27	TRBJ1-3	NA	ASSSDLGAGNTIY
TRBV11-3	TRBJ2-3	NA	ASSLVDSDTQY
TRBV3-1/TRBV3-2	TRBJ2-3	NA	ASSQRSGGGTDTQY
TRBV10-3	TRBJ1-1	NA	AISYRGGTEAF
TRBV7-8	TRBJ2-7	NA	ASSPLYGTGSYEQY
TRBV7-2	TRBJ2-7	NA	ASSSPAGGWYEQY
TRBV15	TRBJ2-1	NA	ATLGTATNEQF
TRBV11-2	TRBJ2-5	NA	ASSEAAGGAGTQY
TRBV19	TRBJ2-3	NA	ASSIKTAGGDADTQY
TRBV5-4	TRBJ2-2	NA	ASRPDIEETGELF
TRBV7-2	TRBJ1-1	few	ASSLPQGRTEAF
TRBV7-2	TRBJ1-2	NA	ASSLGYRGNYGYT
TRBV7-9	TRBJ1-2	few	ASSPQWLARVPYGYT
TRBV15	TRBJ1-1	NA	ATSRQPKGTEAF
TRBV20-1	TRBJ2-1	NA	SASTTNEQF
TRBV4-2	TRBJ2-2	NA	ASSQSTLAGYTGELF
TRBV19	TRBJ1-5	NA	ASRDSSNQPQH